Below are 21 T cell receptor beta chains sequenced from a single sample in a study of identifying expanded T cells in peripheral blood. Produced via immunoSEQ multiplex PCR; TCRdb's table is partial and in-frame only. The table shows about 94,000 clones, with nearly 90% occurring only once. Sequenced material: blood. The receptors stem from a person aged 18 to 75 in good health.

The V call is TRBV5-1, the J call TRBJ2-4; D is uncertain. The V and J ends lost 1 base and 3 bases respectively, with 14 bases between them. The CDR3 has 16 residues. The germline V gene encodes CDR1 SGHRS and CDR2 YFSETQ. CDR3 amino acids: CASSLFTESGKNIQYF. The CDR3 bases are TGCGCCAGCAGCTTGTTTACGGAAAGTGGCAAAAACATTCAGTACTTC.

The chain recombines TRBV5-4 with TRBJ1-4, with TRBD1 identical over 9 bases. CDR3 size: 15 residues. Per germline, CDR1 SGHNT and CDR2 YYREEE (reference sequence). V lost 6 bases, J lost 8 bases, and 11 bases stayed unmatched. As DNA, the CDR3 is TGTGCCAGCACTGACGGCGGGACAGGGAGAGAAAAACTGTTTTTT. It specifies CASTDGGTGREKLFF.

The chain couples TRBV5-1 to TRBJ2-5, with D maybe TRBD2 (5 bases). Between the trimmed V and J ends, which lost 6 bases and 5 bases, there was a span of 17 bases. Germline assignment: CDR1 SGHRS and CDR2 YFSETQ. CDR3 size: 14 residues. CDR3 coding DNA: TGCGCCAGCACCCCAGGTACTAGTTTCGAGACCCAGTACTTC. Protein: CASTPGTSFETQYF.

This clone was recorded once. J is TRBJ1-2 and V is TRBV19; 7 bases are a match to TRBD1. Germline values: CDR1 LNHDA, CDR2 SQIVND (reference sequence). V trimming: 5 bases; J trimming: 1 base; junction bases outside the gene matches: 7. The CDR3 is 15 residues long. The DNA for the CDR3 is TGTGCCAGTAGTCCCGGACAGGAGGGTAACTATGGCTACACCTTC. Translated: CASSPGQEGNYGYTF.

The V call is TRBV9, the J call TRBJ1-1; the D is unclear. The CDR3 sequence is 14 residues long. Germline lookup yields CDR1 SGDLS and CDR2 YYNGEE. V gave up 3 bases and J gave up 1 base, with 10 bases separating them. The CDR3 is CASSDRPTNTEAFF. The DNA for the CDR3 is TGTGCCAGCAGCGACCGACCCACGAACACTGAAGCTTTCTTT.

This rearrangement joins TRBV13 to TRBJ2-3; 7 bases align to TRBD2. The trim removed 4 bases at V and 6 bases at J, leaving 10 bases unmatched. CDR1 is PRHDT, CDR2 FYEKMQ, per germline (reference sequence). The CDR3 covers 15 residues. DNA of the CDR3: TGTGCCAGCAGCTGGCATCCCGGGGGAGGGGATACGCAGTATTTT. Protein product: CASSWHPGGGDTQYF.

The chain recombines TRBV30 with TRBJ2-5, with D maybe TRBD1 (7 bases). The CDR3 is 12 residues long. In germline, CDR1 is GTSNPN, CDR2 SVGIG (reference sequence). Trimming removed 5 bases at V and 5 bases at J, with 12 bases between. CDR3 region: CAWGAGGETQYF. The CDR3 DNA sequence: TGTGCCTGGGGGGCAGGGGGGGAGACCCAGTACTTC.

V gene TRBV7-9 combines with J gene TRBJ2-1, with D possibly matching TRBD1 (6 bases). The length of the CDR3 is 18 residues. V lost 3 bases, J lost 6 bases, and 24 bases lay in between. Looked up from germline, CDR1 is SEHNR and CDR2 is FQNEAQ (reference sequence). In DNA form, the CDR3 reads TGTGCCAGCAGCTTGTTAGTGGACTCATGGACAGTTTTCAATGAGCAGTTCTTC. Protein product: CASSLLVDSWTVFNEQFF.

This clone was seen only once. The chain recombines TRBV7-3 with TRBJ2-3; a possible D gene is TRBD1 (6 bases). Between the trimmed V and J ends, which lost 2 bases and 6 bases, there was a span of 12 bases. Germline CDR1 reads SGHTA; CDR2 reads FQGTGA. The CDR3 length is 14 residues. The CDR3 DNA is TGTGCCAGCAGCTTATACTGGACAGACGATACGCAGTATTTT. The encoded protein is CASSLYWTDDTQYF.

CDR3 bases: TGTGCCAGCAGCCAAGGACGTACTGCCTACAATGAGCAGTTCTTC. This encodes CASSQGRTAYNEQFF. The V gene is TRBV14, the J gene TRBJ2-1; D gene uncertain. Looked up from germline, CDR1 is SGHDN and CDR2 is FVKESK. This CDR3 comprises 15 residues. V lost 1 base, J lost 2 bases, and 9 bases lay in between.

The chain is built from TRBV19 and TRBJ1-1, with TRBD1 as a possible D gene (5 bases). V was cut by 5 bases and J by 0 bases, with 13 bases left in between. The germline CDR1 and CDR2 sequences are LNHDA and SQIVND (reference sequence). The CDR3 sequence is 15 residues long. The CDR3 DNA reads TGTGCCAGTAGTTCCTCGACAGACATGAACACTGAAGCTTTCTTT. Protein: CASSSSTDMNTEAFF.

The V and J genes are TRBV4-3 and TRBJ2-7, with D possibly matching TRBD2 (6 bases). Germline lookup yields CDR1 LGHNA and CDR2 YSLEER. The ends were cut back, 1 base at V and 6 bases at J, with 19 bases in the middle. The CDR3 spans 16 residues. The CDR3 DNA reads TGCGCCAGCAGCCAAGGGCTTACGGGAGATCGAGCCGAGCAGTACTTC. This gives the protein CASSQGLTGDRAEQYF.

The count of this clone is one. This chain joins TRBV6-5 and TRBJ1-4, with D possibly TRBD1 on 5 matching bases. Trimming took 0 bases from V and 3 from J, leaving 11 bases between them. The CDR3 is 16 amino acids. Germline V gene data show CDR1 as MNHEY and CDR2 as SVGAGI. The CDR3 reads CASSYSGPRANEKLFF. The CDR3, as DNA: TGTGCCAGCAGTTACTCAGGGCCCAGGGCTAATGAAAAACTGTTTTTT.

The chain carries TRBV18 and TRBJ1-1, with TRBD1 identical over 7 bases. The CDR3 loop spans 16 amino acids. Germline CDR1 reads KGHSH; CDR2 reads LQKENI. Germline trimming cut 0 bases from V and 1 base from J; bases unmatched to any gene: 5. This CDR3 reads CASSPPARGGNTEAFF. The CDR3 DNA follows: TGTGCCAGCTCACCACCGGCCAGGGGGGGGAACACTGAAGCTTTCTTT.

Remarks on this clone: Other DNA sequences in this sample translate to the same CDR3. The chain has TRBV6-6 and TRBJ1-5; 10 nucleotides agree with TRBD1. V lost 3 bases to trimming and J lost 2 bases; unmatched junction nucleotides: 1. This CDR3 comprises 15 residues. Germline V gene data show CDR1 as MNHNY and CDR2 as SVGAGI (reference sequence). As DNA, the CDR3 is TGTGCCAGCAGTTATGGGACAGGGGGCAATCAGCCCCAGCATTTT. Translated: CASSYGTGGNQPQHF.

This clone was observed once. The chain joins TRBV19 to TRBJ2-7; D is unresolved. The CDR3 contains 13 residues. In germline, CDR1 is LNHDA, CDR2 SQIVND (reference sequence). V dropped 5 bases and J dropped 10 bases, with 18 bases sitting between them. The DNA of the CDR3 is TGTGCCAGTAGTCCGCCGGGCCTTTTTGATCAGTACTTC. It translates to CASSPPGLFDQYF.

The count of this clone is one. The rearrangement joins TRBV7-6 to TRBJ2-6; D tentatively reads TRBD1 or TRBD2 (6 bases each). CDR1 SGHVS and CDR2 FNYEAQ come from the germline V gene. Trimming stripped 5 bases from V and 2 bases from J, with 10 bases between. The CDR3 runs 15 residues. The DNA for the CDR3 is TGTGCCAGCAGCAAGGGGGGTACTGGGGCCAACGTCCTGACTTTC. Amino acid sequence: CASSKGGTGANVLTF.

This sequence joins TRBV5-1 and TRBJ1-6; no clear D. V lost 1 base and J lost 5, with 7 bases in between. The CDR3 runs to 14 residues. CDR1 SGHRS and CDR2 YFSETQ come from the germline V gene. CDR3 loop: CASSLNEDNSPLHF. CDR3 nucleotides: TGCGCCAGCAGCTTGAATGAAGATAATTCACCCCTCCACTTT.

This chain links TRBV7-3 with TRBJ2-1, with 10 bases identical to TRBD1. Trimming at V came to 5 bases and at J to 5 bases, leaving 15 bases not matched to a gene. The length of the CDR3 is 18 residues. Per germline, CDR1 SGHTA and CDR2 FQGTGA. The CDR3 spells CASSLSPTTGQGNNEQFF. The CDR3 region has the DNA TGTGCCAGCAGCCTATCACCAACCACGGGACAGGGGAACAATGAGCAGTTCTTC.

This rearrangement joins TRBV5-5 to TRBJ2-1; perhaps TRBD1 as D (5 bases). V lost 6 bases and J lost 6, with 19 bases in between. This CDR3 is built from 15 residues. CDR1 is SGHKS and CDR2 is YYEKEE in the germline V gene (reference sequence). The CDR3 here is CASIPSGQGANEQFF. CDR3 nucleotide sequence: TGTGCCAGCATCCCGAGTGGGCAGGGCGCCAATGAGCAGTTCTTC.

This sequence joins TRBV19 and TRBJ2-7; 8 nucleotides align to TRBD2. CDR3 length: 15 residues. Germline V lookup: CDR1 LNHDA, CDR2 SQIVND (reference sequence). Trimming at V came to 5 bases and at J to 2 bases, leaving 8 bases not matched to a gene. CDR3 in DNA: TGTGCCAGTAGTCTTCTGAGCGGGGGAGCCTACGAGCAGTACTTC. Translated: CASSLLSGGAYEQYF.